Reported below is one TCR beta chain. The record originates from a study of blood T cell repertoires in COVID-19. The wider study: T cells, B-cell-depleted T cells, or PBMCs provided the cDNA or gDNA that served as material.

Here immunoSEQ multiplex PCR was the method, and the copy in TCRdb shows in-frame clones only, minus some. The table has roughly 120,000 clones, 80% seen once. The sequence came from a man between 65 and 85 years old with acute or convalescent COVID-19. The sequenced sample consisted of peripheral blood.

Written as DNA, the CDR3 is TGTGCCTGGAGTCCGGCGGCGGGGGAGCTGTTTTTT. Encoded protein: CAWSPAAGELFF. The rearrangement links TRBV30 to TRBJ2-2; D ambiguous. The V gene lost 2 bases and the J gene lost 8 bases, with 9 bases spanning the gap. Germline lookup yields CDR1 GTSNPN and CDR2 SVGIG (reference sequence). The CDR3 runs to 12 residues.